This TCR beta chain came from a study of OX40 agonist ivuxolimab in advanced cancers. The CDR3 sequence is 14 residues long. V lost 7 bases to trimming and J lost 5 bases; unmatched junction nucleotides: 8. Germline loops: CDR1 SGHAT, CDR2 FQNNGV. Data came from immunoSEQ multiplex PCR; TCRdb stores just in-frame clones and leaves some out. Of approximately 70,000 clones in the sample, 85% to 90% were seen once. The material sequenced was CD4+ or CD8+ T cells sorted from blood, taken in a trial of the OX40 agonist ivuxolimab. The sequence came from an adult with an advanced solid tumor such as melanoma, head and neck, liver or kidney cancer. This chain connects TRBV11-2 to TRBJ2-3; 8 bases are shared with TRBD1. The CDR3, as DNA: TGTGCCAGCAACCCGACAGGGGCGGAAGATACGCAGTATTTT. It translates to CASNPTGAEDTQYF. The entire variable domain, with the rest obtained from reference TRBV11-2 and TRBJ2-3, is as follows: EAGVAQSPRYKIIEKRQSVAFWCNPISGHATLYWYQQILGQGPKLLIQFQNNGVVDDSQLPKDRFSAERLKGVDSTLKIQPAKLEDSAVYLCASNPTGAEDTQYFGPGTRLTVL.